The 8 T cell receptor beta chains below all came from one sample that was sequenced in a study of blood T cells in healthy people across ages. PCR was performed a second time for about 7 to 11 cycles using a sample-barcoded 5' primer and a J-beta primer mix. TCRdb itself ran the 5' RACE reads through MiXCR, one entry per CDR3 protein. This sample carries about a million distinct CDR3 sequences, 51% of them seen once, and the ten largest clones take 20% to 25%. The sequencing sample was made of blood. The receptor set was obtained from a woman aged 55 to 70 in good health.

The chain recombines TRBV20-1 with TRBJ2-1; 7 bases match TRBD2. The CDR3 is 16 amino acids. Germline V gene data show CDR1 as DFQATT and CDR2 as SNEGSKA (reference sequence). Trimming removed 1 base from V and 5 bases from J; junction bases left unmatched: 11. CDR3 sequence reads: CSARGFEAGRDNEQFF. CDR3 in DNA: TGCAGTGCTAGAGGGTTTGAAGCGGGGAGAGACAATGAGCAGTTCTTC.

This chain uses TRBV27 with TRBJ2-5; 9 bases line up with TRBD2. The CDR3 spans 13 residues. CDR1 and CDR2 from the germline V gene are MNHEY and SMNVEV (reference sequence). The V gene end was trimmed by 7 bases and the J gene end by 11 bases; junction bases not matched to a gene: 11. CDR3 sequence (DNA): TGTGCCAGCAAAACGGCGGGAGGGCGGGAGCAGTACTTC. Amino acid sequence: CASKTAGGREQYF.

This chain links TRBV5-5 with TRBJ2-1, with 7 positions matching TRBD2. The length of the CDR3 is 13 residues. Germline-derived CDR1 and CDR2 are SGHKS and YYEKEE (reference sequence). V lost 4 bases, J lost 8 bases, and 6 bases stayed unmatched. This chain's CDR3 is CASSGTTWHEQFF. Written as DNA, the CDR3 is TGTGCCAGCAGCGGGACTACGTGGCATGAGCAGTTCTTC.

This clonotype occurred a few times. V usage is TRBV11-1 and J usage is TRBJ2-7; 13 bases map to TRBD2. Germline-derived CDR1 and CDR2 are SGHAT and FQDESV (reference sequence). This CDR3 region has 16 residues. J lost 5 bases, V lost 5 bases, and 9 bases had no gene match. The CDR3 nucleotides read TGTGCCAGCAGCAATCCCGGGACTAGCGGGAAGAACGAGCAGTACTTC. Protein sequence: CASSNPGTSGKNEQYF.

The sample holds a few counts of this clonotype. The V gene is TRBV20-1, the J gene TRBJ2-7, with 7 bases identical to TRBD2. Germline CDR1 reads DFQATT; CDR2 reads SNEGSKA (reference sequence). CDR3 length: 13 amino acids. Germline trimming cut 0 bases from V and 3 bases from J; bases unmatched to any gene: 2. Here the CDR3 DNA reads TGCAGTGCTAGAGATGGGAGGGGCTACGAGCAGTACTTC. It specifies CSARDGRGYEQYF.

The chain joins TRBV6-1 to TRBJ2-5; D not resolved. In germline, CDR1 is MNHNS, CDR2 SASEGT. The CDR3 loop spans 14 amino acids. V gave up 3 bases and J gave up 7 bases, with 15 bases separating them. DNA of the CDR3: TGTGCCAGCAGTGAGAGCCGGGCCAAGGTGACCCAGTACTTC. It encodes CASSESRAKVTQYF.

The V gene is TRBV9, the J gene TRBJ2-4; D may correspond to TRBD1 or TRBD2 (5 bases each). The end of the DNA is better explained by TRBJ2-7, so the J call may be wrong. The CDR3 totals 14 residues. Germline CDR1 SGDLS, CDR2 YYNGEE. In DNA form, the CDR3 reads TGTGCCAGCAGCGTAGCTTATGGGGGTGGCGAGCAGTACTTC. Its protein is CASSVAYGGGEQYF.

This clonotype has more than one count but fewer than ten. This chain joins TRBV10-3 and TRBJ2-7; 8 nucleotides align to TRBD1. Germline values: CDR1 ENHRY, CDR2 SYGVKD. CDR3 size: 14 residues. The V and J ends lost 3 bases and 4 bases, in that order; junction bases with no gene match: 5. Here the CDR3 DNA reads TGTGCCATCAGTGACGGGACAGGTTTTTACGAGCAGTACTTC. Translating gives CAISDGTGFYEQYF.